The 28 T cell receptor beta chains listed next were all sequenced from one sample in a study of early T cells in non-severe SARS-CoV-2 infection. TCRdb re-called the 5' RACE reads with MiXCR, one entry per CDR3 protein. The profile covers roughly 51,000 distinct CDR3 sequences, with approximately 9.8% appearing a single time and about 8.3% taken by the ten largest. Input material: whole blood. The receptor source for this set is an adult who was a healthcare worker with PCR-confirmed SARS-CoV-2 infection or an uninfected control (not recorded which).

This clonotype was picked up a small number of times. The V call is TRBV28, the J call TRBJ1-5; no clear D gene. Germline CDR1 and CDR2: MDHEN and SYDVKM. V dropped 5 bases and J dropped 7 bases, with 12 bases sitting between them. This CDR3 spans 13 amino acids. The CDR3 protein is CASSGPRLQPQHF. CDR3 coding DNA: TGTGCCAGCAGTGGGCCCAGGTTGCAGCCCCAGCATTTT.

The CDR3 protein is CASSPWTITNYGYTF. The CDR3 nucleotides read TGTGCCAGCAGCCCCTGGACGATAACTAACTATGGCTACACCTTC. The chain uses TRBV3-1 and TRBJ1-2, with D hard to call. Trimming cost V 4 bases and J 0 bases, with 12 bases left between them. The CDR3 consists of 15 residues. From germline, CDR1 is LGHDT and CDR2 YNNKEL (reference sequence).

This clonotype was observed many times. This CDR3 reads CASSSGEANTEAFF. CDR3 nucleotide sequence: TGTGCCAGCAGCTCCGGAGAAGCGAATACTGAAGCTTTCTTT. The rearrangement links TRBV7-8 to TRBJ1-1, with unresolved D. Germline assignment: CDR1 SGHVS and CDR2 FQNEAQ. Trimming took 4 bases from V and 5 from J, leaving 14 bases between them. This CDR3 comprises 14 residues. Drawing the rest from reference TRBV7-8 and TRBJ1-1, the complete variable domain is GAGVSQSPRYKVAKRGQDVALRCDPISGHVSLFWYQQALGQGPEFLTYFQNEAQLDKSGLPSDRFFAERPEGSVSTLKIQRTQQEDSAVYLCASSSGEANTEAFFGQGTRLTVV.

This clonotype was counted ten times or more. The chain uses TRBV4-2 and TRBJ1-5; 10 nucleotides line up with TRBD1. V shed 4 bases, J shed 0 bases, and the junction held 15 bases outside the gene matches. The CDR3 extends over 20 amino acids. Germline V CDR1 and CDR2: LGHNA, YNFKEQ. Written as DNA, the CDR3 is TGTGCCAGCAGCCTTACCCCCGGGACAGGGGATCTTCATAGCAATCAGCCCCAGCATTTT. Its translation: CASSLTPGTGDLHSNQPQHF.

CDR3 DNA sequence: TGTGCCAGCAGCAAAGGGGTTTTTGGCAATCAGCCCCAGCATTTT. Its translation: CASSKGVFGNQPQHF. This chain links TRBV9 with TRBJ1-5; D is possibly TRBD1 (5 bases). The V and J ends lost 4 bases and 2 bases respectively, with 13 bases between them. The CDR3 length is 15 residues. The germline V gene encodes CDR1 SGDLS and CDR2 YYNGEE.

This clonotype was seen a handful of times. CDR3 nucleotides: TGTGCCAGCTCAACATGGACAGGGGAGAATGAGCAGTTCTTC. It is translated as CASSTWTGENEQFF. The chain recombines TRBV18 with TRBJ2-1; TRBD1 matches 9 bases. This CDR3 spans 14 amino acids. The V and J ends lost 5 bases and 7 bases, in that order; junction bases with no gene match: 6. The germline gives CDR1 KGHSH, CDR2 LQKENI.

This clonotype occurred a few times. This chain connects TRBV7-3 to TRBJ2-4, with D possibly TRBD2 on 6 matching bases. The germline V gene encodes CDR1 SGHTA and CDR2 FQGTGA. This CDR3 is 15 amino acids long. Trimming pared 1 base from V and 3 bases from J, leaving 10 bases between. The CDR3 region is CASSLMAGSKNIQYF. CDR3 nucleotide sequence: TGTGCCAGCAGCTTAATGGCCGGGAGCAAAAACATTCAGTACTTC.

In this sample, this clonotype turned up many times. The chain has TRBV10-3 and TRBJ2-5, with D perhaps assigned TRBD1 or TRBD2 (5 bases each). CDR1 is ENHRY, CDR2 SYGVKD, per germline. V gave up 7 bases and J gave up 1 base, with 13 bases separating them. The CDR3 loop spans 14 amino acids. The CDR3 here is CAIKGTRFQETQYF. CDR3 DNA: TGTGCCATCAAGGGGACCCGTTTCCAAGAGACCCAGTACTTC.

The chain combines TRBV27 with TRBJ1-1; no definite D call. Germline V gene sequence: CDR1 MNHEY, CDR2 SMNVEV (reference sequence). V was pared by 0 bases and J by 4 bases, with 6 bases between. The CDR3 totals 13 residues. CDR3: CASSLSIGTEAFF. As DNA, the CDR3 is TGTGCCAGCAGTTTATCGATTGGCACTGAAGCTTTCTTT.

The chain uses TRBV2 and TRBJ2-7, with 8 bases fitting TRBD1. The germline V gene encodes CDR1 SNHLY and CDR2 FYNNEI. CDR3 size: 14 residues. V was clipped by 3 bases and J by 3 bases; unmatched bases: 4. CDR3 DNA: TGTGCCAGCAGTGACTGGGGACAGGTCTACGAGCAGTACTTC. The encoded protein is CASSDWGQVYEQYF.

This clonotype was seen only a few times. Here the CDR3 DNA reads TGCAGTGCCCTCGCGGGACAGGGCTTGGGTGAGCAGTTCTTC. Protein: CSALAGQGLGEQFF. The gene calls are TRBV20-1 and TRBJ2-1; 9 bases are shared with TRBD1. Germline V gene sequence: CDR1 DFQATT, CDR2 SNEGSKA (reference sequence). Trimming removed 6 bases from V and 9 bases from J; junction bases left unmatched: 12. The CDR3 length is 14 residues.

This clonotype was detected a few times. The CDR3 does not end in the conserved phenylalanine or tryptophan, so this is likely a read error. J is TRBJ2-3 and V is TRBV5-1; tentative D call: TRBD2 (5 bases). CDR3 length: 14 amino acids. Germline assignment: CDR1 SGHRS and CDR2 YFSETQ. The CDR3 DNA follows: TGCGCCAGCAACTTGGACGGGGGCACAGATACGCAGTATTCT. It translates to CASNLDGGTDTQYS.

The chain employs TRBV12-3 or TRBV12-4 and TRBJ2-3; 12 nucleotides agree with TRBD2. V lost 4 bases, J lost 4 bases, and 9 bases stayed unmatched. The CDR3 has 17 residues. The CDR3 bases are TGTGCCAGCAGTTACCCTAGCGGGAGGGCCGGGGCAGATACGCAGTATTTT. This codes for CASSYPSGRAGADTQYF.

This clonotype was counted a few times. The gene calls are TRBV2 and TRBJ2-3, with D possibly being TRBD2 (5 bases). The CDR3 contains 14 residues. Germline V lookup: CDR1 SNHLY, CDR2 FYNNEI. Trimming stripped 7 bases from V and 0 bases from J, with 11 bases between. DNA of the CDR3: TGTGCCAGCAAAATAGCGTCTAGCACAGATACGCAGTATTTT. Translated: CASKIASSTDTQYF.

This clonotype appeared many times. The chain carries TRBV5-6 and TRBJ1-1; D perhaps matches TRBD1 (6 bases). The CDR3 consists of 14 residues. V lost 5 bases and J lost 5, with 16 bases in between. CDR1 is SGHDT, CDR2 YYEEEE, per germline. This CDR3 reads CASSFPTGNTEAFF. CDR3 DNA sequence: TGTGCCAGCAGTTTTCCCACAGGGAATACTGAAGCTTTCTTT. Together with reference TRBV5-6 and TRBJ1-1, the CDR3 gives the full variable domain: DAGVTQSPTHLIKTRGQQVTLRCSPKSGHDTVSWYQQALGQGPQFIFQYYEEEERQRGNFPDRFSGHQFPNYSSELNVNALLLGDSALYLCASSFPTGNTEAFFGQGTRLTVV.

This clonotype was seen many times. V gene TRBV13 combines with J gene TRBJ2-1, with 8 bases matching TRBD2. Germline assignment: CDR1 PRHDT and CDR2 FYEKMQ (reference sequence). CDR3 size: 16 residues. The ends lost 3 bases at V and 5 bases at J; junction bases unmatched: 9. This CDR3 is CASSFRSGGRNNEQFF. The CDR3, as DNA: TGTGCCAGCAGCTTTCGGTCGGGCGGGAGGAACAATGAGCAGTTCTTC. The full variable domain, its missing parts supplied by reference TRBV13 and TRBJ2-1, is AAGVIQSPRHLIKEKRETATLKCYPIPRHDTVYWYQQGPGQDPQFLISFYEKMQSDKGSIPDRFSAQQFSDYHSELNMSSLELGDSALYFCASSFRSGGRNNEQFFGPGTRLTVL.

A few counts support this clonotype. The chain links TRBV2 to TRBJ2-3; TRBD2 is a possible D gene (5 bases). Trimming took 6 bases from V and 2 from J, leaving 9 bases between them. Looked up from germline, CDR1 is SNHLY and CDR2 is FYNNEI. This CDR3 has 13 residues. The CDR3 coding sequence is TGTGCCAGCAGCCCCGGGGACACAGATACGCAGTATTTT. Its protein product is CASSPGDTDTQYF.

CDR3 loop: CSVGVSAKNIQYF. The CDR3 DNA reads TGCAGCGTTGGGGTGTCGGCCAAAAACATTCAGTACTTC. J is TRBJ2-4 and V is TRBV29-1, with D unresolved. Germline-derived CDR1 and CDR2 are SQVTM and ANQGSEA. This CDR3 has 13 amino acids. Deletions cut 4 bases from V and 1 base from J, with 8 bases between.

This clonotype was counted ten times or more. One end of the junction is discordant with germline, which a read error may explain. The rearrangement uses TRBV28 and TRBJ1-2; the D gene is possibly TRBD1 (5 bases). CDR3 length: 10 amino acids. The germline CDR1 and CDR2 sequences are MDHEN and SYDVKM. CDR3 bases: TGTGCCAGCAGCCGGGAGACAGTTTCCTTC. Amino acids: CASSRETVSF.

This clonotype occurred a few times. CDR3 sequence: CASSLRGFRQETQYF. In DNA form, the CDR3 reads TGTGCCAGCAGCTTACGCGGTTTTCGTCAAGAGACCCAGTACTTC. The V and J genes are TRBV5-4 and TRBJ2-5; D ambiguous. Germline CDR1 reads SGHNT; CDR2 reads YYREEE (reference sequence). V dropped 2 bases and J dropped 2 bases, with 13 bases sitting between them. This CDR3 region has 15 residues.

This chain uses TRBV7-6 with TRBJ2-7; TRBD2 might be the D (5 bases). This CDR3 region has 14 residues. Germline V CDR1 and CDR2: SGHVS, FNYEAQ. The ends were cut back, 0 bases at V and 6 bases at J, with 12 bases in the middle. CDR3 sequence reads: CASSLAGVQGEQYF. In DNA form, the CDR3 reads TGTGCCAGCAGCTTAGCGGGAGTTCAAGGCGAGCAGTACTTC.

This clonotype was detected many times. The rearrangement links TRBV2 to TRBJ1-2, with D tentatively TRBD1 (5 bases). CDR3 length: 15 residues. V lost 1 base to trimming and J lost 4 bases, with 13 bases between them. The germline V gene has CDR1 SNHLY and CDR2 FYNNEI. CDR3 coding DNA: TGTGCCAGCAGTGAAGAATCGGGACCGATCTATGGCTACACCTTC. It specifies CASSEESGPIYGYTF.

The table lists this clonotype with many counts. V is TRBV7-9 and J is TRBJ1-5; TRBD1 agrees at 9 bases. Losses at the gene ends were 3 bases for V and 5 bases for J; bases not matched to a gene: 2. The CDR3 loop spans 14 amino acids. Per the germline V gene, CDR1 is SEHNR and CDR2 is FQNEAQ (reference sequence). CDR3 region: CASSLGQGDQPQHF. The CDR3 coding sequence is TGTGCCAGCAGCTTGGGACAGGGCGATCAGCCCCAGCATTTT.

For this clonotype: One end of the junction fails to match germline, which may point to a read error. The CDR3 nucleotides are TGTGCCAGCAGCATAGACAGGGTCCTAAACTATGGCTACACCTTC. Its translation is CASSIDRVLNYGYTF. V and J are TRBV11-3 and TRBJ1-2, with 7 bases aligning to TRBD1. The length of the CDR3 is 15 residues. Per germline, CDR1 SGHNT and CDR2 YENEEA. The complete variable domain, with remaining parts taken from reference TRBV11-3 and TRBJ1-2, reads EAGVVQSPRYKIIEKKQPVAFWCNPISGHNTLYWYLQNLGQGPELLIRYENEEAVDDSQLPKDRFSAERLKGVDSTLKIQPAELGDSAVYLCASSIDRVLNYGYTFGSGTRLTVV.

At least ten counts were recorded for this clonotype. This chain connects TRBV10-3 to TRBJ2-5, with D possibly matching TRBD2 (6 bases). CDR3 length equals 12 residues. Germline CDR1 reads ENHRY; CDR2 reads SYGVKD. The ends were cut back, 8 bases at V and 5 bases at J, with 12 bases in the middle. In DNA, the CDR3 is TGTGCCATCGGGGGGATAGGGGAGACCCAGTACTTC. It yields the protein CAIGGIGETQYF.

This clonotype was counted between two and nine times. The V call is TRBV29-1, the J call TRBJ2-7; 10 nucleotides align to TRBD2. V trimming: 4 bases; J trimming: 1 base; junction bases outside the gene matches: 1. The length of the CDR3 is 13 residues. The germline gives CDR1 SQVTM, CDR2 ANQGSEA. Here the CDR3 reads CSVATSGSYEQYF. The CDR3 region has the DNA TGCAGCGTTGCGACTAGCGGGTCCTACGAGCAGTACTTC.

The chain is built from TRBV18 and TRBJ1-2; perhaps TRBD1 as D (5 bases). V was clipped by 3 bases and J by 5 bases, with 13 bases between them. The germline V gene has CDR1 KGHSH and CDR2 LQKENI. The CDR3 sequence is 14 residues long. CDR3 sequence: CASSPLTGAYGYTF. CDR3 DNA: TGTGCCAGCTCACCGCTAACCGGGGCTTATGGCTACACCTTC.

This clonotype has only a few counts. This chain connects TRBV14 to TRBJ1-6; D not resolved. With 2 bases removed from V and 5 bases from J, the gap between germline ends came to 7 bases. Germline CDR1 and CDR2: SGHDN and FVKESK. This CDR3 comprises 14 residues. In nucleotides, the CDR3 is TGTGCCAGCAGCCAACTCGGGGATAATTCACCCCTCCACTTT. It translates to CASSQLGDNSPLHF. Drawing the rest from reference TRBV14 and TRBJ1-6, the complete variable domain is EAGVTQFPSHSVIEKGQTVTLRCDPISGHDNLYWYRRVMGKEIKFLLHFVKESKQDESGMPNNRFLAERTGGTYSTLKVQPAELEDSGVYFCASSQLGDNSPLHFGNGTRLTVT.